The 21 T cell receptor beta chains below were found in one sample sequenced in a study of vaccination effects on CD4 cells after COVID-19. Before sequencing took place, the ViraFEST assay used viral peptide pools to expand antigen-specific CD4+ T cells. Following culture for ten to eleven days, CD4+ T cells were isolated. Each participant received a vaccine that was either BNT162b2 or mRNA-1273, given as two doses. Clones were sequenced by immunoSEQ multiplex PCR, and TCRdb holds only the in-frame ones, with some missing. This repertoire shows 28,000 or so clones, roughly 80% found once; its top ten account for 10% to 13%. For these receptors, no antigen is known. The input for sequencing was CD4+ T cells from PBMCs cultured with HCoV-NL63 spike peptides, taken after COVID-19 vaccination. The origin of the receptors is a human donor who received a COVID-19 vaccine.

CDR3 in DNA: TGTGCCAGCAGTGAGCAAGGATCGGGACGGACCTATGGCTACACCTTC. Translation gives CASSEQGSGRTYGYTF. V is TRBV25-1 and J is TRBJ1-2, with a weak D call TRBD1 (5 bases). V dropped 3 bases and J dropped 4 bases, with 18 bases sitting between them. CDR3 length: 16 amino acids. The germline CDR1 and CDR2 sequences are MGHDK and SYGVNS.

This clone was seen a single time. V and J are TRBV28 and TRBJ1-5, with 8 positions matching TRBD1. The CDR3 sequence is 15 residues long. V dropped 4 bases and J dropped 5; count of bases not matched to a gene: 7. Germline CDR1 reads MDHEN; CDR2 reads SYDVKM. CDR3 sequence reads: CASSSTGGIDQPQHF. The CDR3 DNA is TGTGCCAGCAGTTCTACAGGGGGAATCGATCAGCCCCAGCATTTT.

The chain combines TRBV6-1 with TRBJ2-5; tentatively, D is TRBD2 (6 bases). Between the trimmed V and J ends, which lost 0 bases and 7 bases, there was a span of 9 bases. Germline V lookup: CDR1 MNHNS, CDR2 SASEGT. This CDR3 spans 13 amino acids. CDR3 region: CASSEAPGGTQYF. CDR3 DNA: TGTGCCAGCAGTGAAGCGCCCGGGGGGACCCAGTACTTC.

V is TRBV2 and J is TRBJ2-5; D is undetermined. V lost 7 bases to trimming and J lost 2 bases, with 8 bases between them. Per germline, CDR1 SNHLY and CDR2 FYNNEI. This CDR3 has 12 residues. This chain's CDR3 is CASTREQETQYF. In nucleotides, the CDR3 is TGTGCCAGCACCCGAGAGCAAGAGACCCAGTACTTC. The variable domain in full, completed from reference TRBV2 and TRBJ2-5, reads EPEVTQTPSHQVTQMGQEVILRCVPISNHLYFYWYRQILGQKVEFLVSFYNNEISEKSEIFDDQFSVERPDGSNFTLKIRSTKLEDSAMYFCASTREQETQYFGPGTRLLVL.

The chain is built from TRBV10-3 and TRBJ2-1, with a tentative D call TRBD1 (5 bases). From germline, CDR1 is ENHRY and CDR2 SYGVKD. The V end lost 4 bases, the J end lost 4 bases, and 11 bases lay between the germline ends. The CDR3 runs 14 residues. CDR3 residues: CAISVDSSYNEQFF. The CDR3 nucleotides are TGTGCCATCAGTGTTGACAGTTCATACAATGAGCAGTTCTTC.

This clone was seen a few times. The rearrangement uses TRBV10-1 and TRBJ2-7; possible D gene TRBD2, 6 bases. V lost 3 bases to trimming and J lost 3 bases, with 12 bases between them. Per the germline V gene, CDR1 is WNHNN and CDR2 is SYGVQD (reference sequence). This CDR3 region has 14 residues. The CDR3 sequence is CASSEGGTFYEQYF. Written as DNA, the CDR3 is TGCGCCAGCAGTGAAGGAGGGACCTTCTACGAGCAGTACTTC.

This rearrangement joins TRBV10-3 to TRBJ2-3, with no clear D. V lost 4 bases, J lost 0 bases, and 2 bases lay in between. The germline CDR1 and CDR2 sequences are ENHRY and SYGVKD. This CDR3 is built from 12 residues. CDR3 nucleotides: TGTGCCATCAGTGCCAGCACAGATACGCAGTATTTT. Its protein product is CAISASTDTQYF.

The rearrangement links TRBV5-8 to TRBJ1-2; no reliable D call. In germline, CDR1 is SGHTS, CDR2 YDEGEE. V lost 2 bases and J 2 bases, leaving 10 bases between the germline ends. The CDR3 is made up of 14 amino acids. DNA for the CDR3: TGTGCCAGCAGCTTACCGGGCCGCAACTATGGCTACACCTTC. This sequence encodes CASSLPGRNYGYTF. The full variable domain, its missing parts supplied by reference TRBV5-8 and TRBJ1-2, is EAGVTQSPTHLIKTRGQQATLRCSPISGHTSVYWYQQALGLGLQFLLWYDEGEERNRGNFPPRFSGRQFPNYSSELNVNALELEDSALYLCASSLPGRNYGYTFGSGTRLTVV.

There are a few counts of this clone. V gene TRBV2 combines with J gene TRBJ2-1; 11 bases are a match to TRBD2. CDR1 is SNHLY, CDR2 FYNNEI, per germline. The CDR3 spans 15 residues. The ends lost 6 bases at V and 1 base at J; junction bases unmatched: 2. The CDR3, as DNA: TGTGCCAGCAGAAGGACTAGCGGGTCCTACAATGAGCAGTTCTTC. Translation: CASRRTSGSYNEQFF.

The chain links TRBV6-5 to TRBJ1-2, with D uncertain. Trimming shortened V by 6 bases and J by 7 bases, and 15 bases separated the two germline ends. Germline CDR1 and CDR2: MNHEY and SVGAGI. The CDR3 is made up of 13 amino acids. CDR3 nucleotide sequence: TGTGCCAGCAGGGCCGAGGGTACAAGTGGCTACACCTTC. This codes for CASRAEGTSGYTF.

The gene calls are TRBV6-2 or TRBV6-3 and TRBJ1-3; unclear D gene. V gave up 4 bases and J gave up 0 bases, with 16 bases separating them. The germline gives CDR1 MNHEY, CDR2 SVGEGT. This CDR3 is 17 amino acids long. CDR3 DNA sequence: TGTGCCAGCAGTTCCCAGAGGGCCCGAGACTCTGGAAACACCATATATTTT. Translating it yields CASSSQRARDSGNTIYF.

This clone was observed a few times. The chain uses TRBV19 and TRBJ1-1, with 12 bases identical to TRBD1. This CDR3 spans 20 amino acids. The V segment lost 4 bases and the J segment 0 bases; nucleotides outside the gene matches: 15. Germline CDR1 and CDR2: LNHDA and SQIVND (reference sequence). The CDR3 region has the DNA TGTGCCAGTAGTAGACCGGGACAGGGGGCGATGGGGCGTTTGAACACTGAAGCTTTCTTT. Its protein is CASSRPGQGAMGRLNTEAFF.

The rearrangement links TRBV2 to TRBJ2-7; D is unresolved. Trimming pared 8 bases from V and 2 bases from J, leaving 10 bases between. The V gene's germline CDR1 is SNHLY and CDR2 FYNNEI. CDR3 length: 12 amino acids. In nucleotides, the CDR3 is TGTGCCAGCGGACCCCAAACCTACGAGCAGTACTTC. Translation gives CASGPQTYEQYF. Filled out from reference TRBV2 and TRBJ2-7, the complete variable domain reads EPEVTQTPSHQVTQMGQEVILRCVPISNHLYFYWYRQILGQKVEFLVSFYNNEISEKSEIFDDQFSVERPDGSNFTLKIRSTKLEDSAMYFCASGPQTYEQYFGPGTRLTVT.

The CDR3 nucleotides are TGTGCCAGTAGTATCGCCGGGGTGATCAAAAACATTCAGTACTTC. Translating gives CASSIAGVIKNIQYF. The rearrangement joins TRBV19 to TRBJ2-4, with a weak D call TRBD2 (5 bases). Germline assignment: CDR1 LNHDA and CDR2 SQIVND (reference sequence). The CDR3 sequence is 15 residues long. The V end was cut by 3 bases, the J end by 3 bases, with 12 bases between.

This chain connects TRBV27 to TRBJ1-1, with D perhaps matching TRBD1 (5 bases). This CDR3 has 12 amino acids. V was trimmed by 3 bases and J by 8 bases, leaving 10 bases between them. Germline assignment: CDR1 MNHEY and CDR2 SMNVEV (reference sequence). The CDR3 nucleotides read TGTGCCAGCAGTTTCCCCCGGGGCGAAGCTTTCTTT. This sequence encodes CASSFPRGEAFF.

This clone was observed once. This chain uses TRBV29-1 with TRBJ1-1; D unresolved. Trimming took off 6 bases at V and 1 base at J, with 15 bases between the two ends. This CDR3 is 14 amino acids long. The germline V gene has CDR1 SQVTM and CDR2 ANQGSEA. For the CDR3, the DNA is TGCAGCGTGACACGCTCCGGAGGGAACACTGAAGCTTTCTTT. It codes for CSVTRSGGNTEAFF.

The chain combines TRBV5-1 with TRBJ2-7, with TRBD2 matching over 11 bases. The CDR3 has 16 residues. V was clipped by 0 bases and J by 2 bases; unmatched bases: 4. CDR1 is SGHRS, CDR2 YFSETQ, per germline. CDR3 coding DNA: TGCGCCAGCAGCTTGGTAGCGGGAGGGCCCCCCTACGAGCAGTACTTC. This codes for CASSLVAGGPPYEQYF. The full variable domain, with the rest looked up from reference TRBV5-1 and TRBJ2-7, is KAGVTQTPRYLIKTRGQQVTLSCSPISGHRSVSWYQQTPGQGLQFLFEYFSETQRNKGNFPGRFSGRQFSNSRSEMNVSTLELGDSALYLCASSLVAGGPPYEQYFGPGTRLTVT.

This clone turned up a few times. The chain carries TRBV5-1 and TRBJ2-1; TRBD1 might be the D (5 bases). Trimming removed 6 bases from V and 4 bases from J, with 8 bases in between. From germline, CDR1 is SGHRS and CDR2 YFSETQ. The CDR3 runs to 12 residues. CDR3 in amino acids: CASTDTYNEQFF. CDR3 coding DNA: TGCGCCAGCACGGACACATACAATGAGCAGTTCTTC.

The chain carries TRBV6-5 and TRBJ1-5; D is undetermined. The CDR3 contains 12 residues. From germline, CDR1 is MNHEY and CDR2 SVGAGI. V lost 7 bases and J 0 bases, leaving 4 bases between the germline ends. The CDR3: CASISSNQPQHF. For the CDR3, the DNA is TGTGCCAGCATTTCTAGCAATCAGCCCCAGCATTTT.

This clone has a handful of counts. The gene calls are TRBV6-5 and TRBJ2-5, with 10 nucleotides matching TRBD1. Germline V gene lookup returns CDR1 MNHEY and CDR2 SVGAGI. This CDR3 is 14 amino acids long. Trimming at V came to 5 bases and at J to 4 bases, leaving 4 bases not matched to a gene. The CDR3 coding sequence is TGTGCCAGCAGTAGACAGGGGGCGCGAGAGACCCAGTACTTC. It translates to CASSRQGARETQYF.

The chain couples TRBV3-1 (or the pseudogene TRBV3-2) to TRBJ1-1; 8 bases fit TRBD1. The CDR3 has 16 amino acids. V lost 4 bases and J lost 3; bases outside the gene matches: 10. Germline V gives CDR1 LGHDT, CDR2 YNNKEL (reference sequence). The CDR3 is CASSLRTGFRYTEAFF. DNA for the CDR3: TGTGCCAGCAGCCTCAGGACAGGGTTTCGCTACACTGAAGCTTTCTTT.